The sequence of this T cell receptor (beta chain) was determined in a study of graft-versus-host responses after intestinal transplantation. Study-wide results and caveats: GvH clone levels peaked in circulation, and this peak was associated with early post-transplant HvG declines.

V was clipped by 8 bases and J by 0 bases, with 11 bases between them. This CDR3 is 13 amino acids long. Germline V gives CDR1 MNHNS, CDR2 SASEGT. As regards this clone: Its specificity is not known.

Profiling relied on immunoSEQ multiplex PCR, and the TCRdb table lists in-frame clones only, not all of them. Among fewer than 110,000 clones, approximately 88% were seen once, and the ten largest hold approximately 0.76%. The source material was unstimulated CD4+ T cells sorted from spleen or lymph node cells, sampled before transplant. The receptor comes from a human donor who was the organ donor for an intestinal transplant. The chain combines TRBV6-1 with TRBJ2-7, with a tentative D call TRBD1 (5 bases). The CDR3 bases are TGTGCCAGCGGCCCAGACAGCTCCTACGAGCAGTACTTC. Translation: CASGPDSSYEQYF.